This TCR beta chain appears in the sequencing data of a study of CD8+ T cells in alopecia areata. This clone was observed a handful of times. V was cut by 5 bases and J by 1 base, with 8 bases left in between. The germline V gene has CDR1 SGHTA and CDR2 FQGNSA. The CDR3 contains 13 residues. Isolated RNA was reverse transcribed into cDNA used as the sequencing template. Generated by immunoSEQ multiplex PCR, the TCRdb table keeps only in-frame clones and is missing some. The sample comprises about 200,000 clones, under 40% of which are singletons, and more than 0.4% rests with the top ten. As to treatment: oral pan-JAK inhibitor, 5-10 mg twice daily.

The chain joins TRBV7-2 to TRBJ1-1, with D hard to call. This sequence originates from a human donor with alopecia areata. The material sequenced was CD4+ T cells sorted from blood, taken between weeks 30 and 35, from a patient treated with tofacitinib. The CDR3 DNA reads as TGTGCCAGCAGCCTCCGTAGGAACACTGAAGCTTTCTTT. Amino acids: CASSLRRNTEAFF.